This T cell receptor (beta chain) was identified in a study of T-cell memory formation after mild COVID-19. This clonotype has only a few counts. The antigen is unknown. V lost 5 bases and J 4 bases, leaving 11 bases between the germline ends. This CDR3 has 14 residues. Study-level findings and limits: Unconfirmed was the SARS-CoV-2 specificity of second-wave clones that peaked on day 37.

5'RACE primed at constant segments yielded TCR alpha and TCR beta cDNA libraries bearing sample barcodes and UMIs. TCRdb reprocessed the 5' RACE reads with MiXCR, giving one entry per CDR3 protein. Of under 400,000 distinct CDR3 sequences listed, approximately 27% are singletons. The sequenced sample was PBMCs or a T cell subset sorted from them (not recorded which). The clonotype comes from an adult woman who had mild COVID-19 (a few samples of this study predate the infection). Cell type and time point are not known. The rearrangement links TRBV12-3 or TRBV12-4 to TRBJ2-2, with D maybe TRBD1 (5 bases). CDR3 protein: CASSPRVGTGELFF. CDR3 nucleotides: TGTGCCAGCAGTCCCAGGGTTGGCACCGGGGAGCTGTTTTTT.